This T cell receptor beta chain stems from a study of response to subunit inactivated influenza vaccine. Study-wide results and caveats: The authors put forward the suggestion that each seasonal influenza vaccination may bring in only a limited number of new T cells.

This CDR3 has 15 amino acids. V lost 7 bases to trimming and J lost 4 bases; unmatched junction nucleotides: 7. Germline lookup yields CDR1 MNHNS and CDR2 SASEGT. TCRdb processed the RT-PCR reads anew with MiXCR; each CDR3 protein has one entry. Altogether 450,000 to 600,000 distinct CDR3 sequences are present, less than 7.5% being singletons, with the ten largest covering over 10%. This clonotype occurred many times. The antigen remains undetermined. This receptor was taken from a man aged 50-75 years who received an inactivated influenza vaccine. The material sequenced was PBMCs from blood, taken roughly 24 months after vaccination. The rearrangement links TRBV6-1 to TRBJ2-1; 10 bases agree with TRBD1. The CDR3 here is CASILDRGSYNEQFF. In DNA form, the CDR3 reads TGTGCCAGCATTCTGGACAGGGGGTCGTACAATGAGCAGTTCTTC.